What follows are 20 T cell receptor beta chains derived from one specimen sequenced in a study of human T cells and chemical hapten exposure. From the RACE reads, TCRdb called clonotypes with MiXCR, one entry per CDR3 protein. The table records about 85,000 distinct CDR3 sequences, over 6.5% of them present only once. Documented time point: pre-sensitization, week 0. Treatment indicated: therapeutic diphenylcyclopropenone sensitization with weekly scalp DPC. The sequencing here drew on whole blood, taken in connection with sensitization to the hapten diphenylcyclopropenone (DPC). These receptors were taken from a man aged 35 to 55 with alopecia areata. Some clones in this sample may be carry-over from other donors' samples.

At least ten counts were recorded for this clonotype. The genes are TRBV7-2 and TRBJ1-1; no firm D call. The CDR3 contains 13 residues. The germline gives CDR1 SGHTA, CDR2 FQGNSA. Trimming removed 4 bases at V and 0 bases at J, with 6 bases between. CDR3 DNA: TGTGCCAGCAGCTCCGGCATGAACACTGAAGCTTTCTTT. Encoded protein: CASSSGMNTEAFF.

This clonotype has only a few counts. The rearrangement uses TRBV6-5 and TRBJ1-2; 8 nucleotides agree with TRBD1. CDR1 is MNHEY and CDR2 is SVGAGI in the germline V gene. The ends lost 7 bases at V and 7 bases at J; junction bases unmatched: 11. The CDR3 runs 14 residues. The CDR3, as DNA: TGTGCCAGCACCAGGACAGGGAAGGGGAGTGGCTACACCTTC. Translated: CASTRTGKGSGYTF.

V is TRBV20-1 and J is TRBJ2-5, with D unclear. Germline V CDR1 and CDR2: DFQATT, SNEGSKA (reference sequence). CDR3 length: 12 amino acids. The V end lost 6 bases, the J end lost 4 bases, and 12 bases lay between the germline ends. DNA for the CDR3: TGCAGTGCGGGGTCCGTGATAGAGACCCAGTACTTC. Protein: CSAGSVIETQYF.

This clonotype has ten or more counts. The V call is TRBV4-3, the J call TRBJ2-1, with 9 bases aligning to TRBD2. V shed 1 base and J 7 bases; nucleotides not matched to a gene: 8. The CDR3 runs 16 residues. Germline V gives CDR1 LGHNA, CDR2 YSLEER. The CDR3 DNA follows: TGCGCCAGCAGCCAAGCTTTAGCGGGAGCAGGAAATGAGCAGTTCTTC. This encodes CASSQALAGAGNEQFF.

Ten or more counts support this clonotype. The chain couples TRBV20-1 to TRBJ2-5, with no clear D. The germline V gene has CDR1 DFQATT and CDR2 SNEGSKA (reference sequence). Trimming took 6 bases from V and 2 from J, leaving 19 bases between them. This CDR3 region has 15 residues. CDR3 loop: CSASSGPSLQETQYF. For the CDR3, the DNA is TGCAGTGCCTCTTCCGGCCCAAGCCTTCAAGAGACCCAGTACTTC.

The DNA for the CDR3 is TGTGCCACCAGTGATTACCTTAACAATCAGCCCCAGCATTTT. Protein product: CATSDYLNNQPQHF. The chain links TRBV24-1 to TRBJ1-5, with D unresolved. Germline V gene sequence: CDR1 KGHDR, CDR2 SFDVKD. CDR3 length: 14 amino acids. The germline V and J ends were trimmed by 2 bases and 3 bases, with 7 bases remaining between them.

The sample holds a few counts of this clonotype. This rearrangement joins TRBV24-1 to TRBJ2-5; maybe TRBD2 (5 bases). The CDR3 extends over 18 amino acids. V lost 2 bases and J lost 5, with 23 bases in between. Germline V gene data show CDR1 as KGHDR and CDR2 as SFDVKD. CDR3 nucleotide sequence: TGTGCCACCAGTGATTGGGCCGGGGAAAGCGGTCTACGGGAGACCCAGTACTTC. Protein sequence: CATSDWAGESGLRETQYF.

This clonotype was found many times. This sequence joins TRBV6-2 or TRBV6-3 and TRBJ1-1, with TRBD1 matching 8 bases. The V segment lost 6 bases and the J segment 5 bases; nucleotides outside the gene matches: 11. This CDR3 is built from 15 residues. Germline loops: CDR1 MNHEY, CDR2 SVGEGT. CDR3 region: CASSQLQGARTEAFF. CDR3 nucleotide sequence: TGTGCCAGCAGCCAACTCCAGGGGGCACGAACTGAAGCTTTCTTT.

In its sample, this clonotype was seen many times. For the CDR3, the DNA is TGTGCCAGCAGCCAGAACAGGGGAGACGGCTACACCTTC. Translated: CASSQNRGDGYTF. This chain connects TRBV3-1 to TRBJ1-2, with 7 bases that match TRBD1. Germline CDR1 LGHDT, CDR2 YNNKEL (reference sequence). This CDR3 has 13 residues. V was pared by 3 bases and J by 8 bases, with 6 bases of the junction left unmatched.

V usage is TRBV20-1 and J usage is TRBJ2-1; the match to TRBD2 covers 7 bases. V shed 0 bases, J shed 0 bases, and the junction held 8 bases outside the gene matches. The CDR3 has 17 residues. Germline CDR1 reads DFQATT; CDR2 reads SNEGSKA (reference sequence). The DNA of the CDR3 is TGCAGTGCTAGAGATCGGCCTAGCGGAGTCTCCTACAATGAGCAGTTCTTC. Its translation: CSARDRPSGVSYNEQFF.

In this sample, this clonotype turned up many times. The chain uses TRBV10-3 and TRBJ1-1, with D perhaps TRBD1 (5 bases). This CDR3 region has 14 residues. CDR1 ENHRY and CDR2 SYGVKD come from the germline V gene. Trimming left V 5 bases short and J 4 bases short, with 14 bases between. DNA of the CDR3: TGTGCCATCAGTACTGGCTCGGGGGGCACTGAAGCTTTCTTT. Amino acids: CAISTGSGGTEAFF.

Many counts were recorded for this clonotype. J is TRBJ1-5 and V is TRBV28; TRBD1 matches at 8 bases. Germline CDR1 MDHEN, CDR2 SYDVKM. This CDR3 comprises 13 residues. Losses at the gene ends were 8 bases for V and 4 bases for J; bases not matched to a gene: 4. This CDR3 is CASEDRVNQPQHF. The CDR3 bases are TGTGCCAGCGAGGACAGGGTGAATCAGCCCCAGCATTTT.

Only a few counts were recorded for this clonotype. V is TRBV6-2 or TRBV6-3 and J is TRBJ1-5, with D tentatively TRBD1 (6 bases). The germline V gene has CDR1 MNHEY and CDR2 SVGEGT. The germline V and J ends were trimmed by 4 bases and 4 bases, with 20 bases remaining between them. The CDR3 length is 17 residues. Here the CDR3 reads CASSSPSGVELNQPQHF. In nucleotides, the CDR3 is TGTGCCAGCAGTTCCCCCTCAGGGGTCGAACTGAATCAGCCCCAGCATTTT.

This clonotype was picked up many times. The rearrangement joins TRBV15 to TRBJ1-2; D remains unclear. Trimming stripped 0 bases from V and 8 bases from J, with 10 bases between. The CDR3 loop spans 13 amino acids. Per the germline V gene, CDR1 is LNHNV and CDR2 is YYDKDF (reference sequence). CDR3 coding DNA: TGTGCCACCAGCAGAGATCCGGCACGAGGCTACACCTTC. This sequence encodes CATSRDPARGYTF.

This clonotype has only a few counts. The chain is built from TRBV10-3 and TRBJ1-2; TRBD1 might be the D (5 bases). Germline V lookup: CDR1 ENHRY, CDR2 SYGVKD. The CDR3 loop spans 14 amino acids. The ends were cut back, 4 bases at V and 5 bases at J, with 14 bases in the middle. CDR3 protein: CAISGGQGGYGYTF. The CDR3 nucleotides are TGTGCCATCAGTGGAGGTCAGGGAGGTTATGGCTACACCTTC.

The chain joins TRBV9 to TRBJ1-2; D might be TRBD1 (6 bases). Germline V gene lookup returns CDR1 SGDLS and CDR2 YYNGEE. V dropped 0 bases and J dropped 4 bases, with 13 bases sitting between them. The CDR3 sequence is 15 residues long. The CDR3, as DNA: TGTGCCAGCAGCGTAGGGGAGTCAGGGGTCTATGGCTACACCTTC. Translating gives CASSVGESGVYGYTF.

The gene calls are TRBV5-1 and TRBJ2-2, with D unresolved. The V gene's germline CDR1 is SGHRS and CDR2 YFSETQ. The CDR3 extends over 16 amino acids. V gave up 9 bases and J gave up 2 bases, with 20 bases separating them. In DNA, the CDR3 is TGCGCCACCGATCCGACGGGCAACTTCAACACCGGGGAGCTGTTTTTT. Amino acid sequence: CATDPTGNFNTGELFF.

This clonotype was counted many times. This chain connects TRBV6-2 or TRBV6-3 to TRBJ1-6, with 8 bases matching TRBD1. Germline V gene sequence: CDR1 MNHEY, CDR2 SVGEGT. J gave up 9 bases and V 4 bases, and 2 bases lay outside the gene matches. The CDR3 length is 13 residues. This CDR3 is CASSSDRASPLHF. CDR3 nucleotide sequence: TGTGCCAGCAGTTCGGACAGGGCTTCACCCCTCCACTTT.

The CDR3 protein is CASSYSGQLRETQYF. The CDR3 bases are TGTGCCAGCAGTTACTCGGGGCAGCTTCGAGAGACCCAGTACTTC. The chain recombines TRBV6-6 with TRBJ2-5; TRBD1 might be the D (5 bases). The CDR3 consists of 15 residues. V shed 0 bases and J shed 4 bases, with 12 bases lying between them. CDR1 and CDR2 (germline): MNHNY, SVGAGI (reference sequence).

The chain employs TRBV6-4 and TRBJ2-2, with TRBD2 identical over 7 bases. This CDR3 spans 14 amino acids. Germline V CDR1 and CDR2: MRHNA, SNTAGT. V lost 4 bases to trimming and J lost 3 bases; unmatched junction nucleotides: 2. The CDR3 region has the DNA TGTGCCAGCAGTGCGGGACTATACACCGGGGAGCTGTTTTTT. It yields the protein CASSAGLYTGELFF.